These T cell receptor beta chains were read from a single sample in a study of PD-1 blockade in mismatch repair-deficient tumors. Repertoires were generated with immunoSEQ multiplex PCR, while TCRdb's copy carries only in-frame clones and drops some. The table records roughly 80,000 clones, approximately 81% of them present only once. Source: peripheral blood, taken 12 weeks after starting pembrolizumab. These TCRs come from an adult with mismatch repair-deficient cancer. CDR3s include the opening cysteine and the closing phenylalanine or tryptophan. Fields, in order: D gene, V gene, CDR3 protein. D genes are given only for firm matches.

d_call: -
v_call: TRBV9
cdr3_aa: CASSAGAPRGTGELFF

d_call: -
v_call: TRBV6-1
cdr3_aa: CASTGGSGANVLTF

d_call: -
v_call: TRBV6-6
cdr3_aa: CASRYLLTDTYGYTF

d_call: TRBD2
v_call: TRBV9
cdr3_aa: CASSAQGGTIITDTQYF

d_call: -
v_call: TRBV9
cdr3_aa: CASSVGRNSGANVLTF

d_call: -
v_call: TRBV5-6
cdr3_aa: CASSKDLFHPTIPEVQFF

d_call: TRBD2
v_call: TRBV4-3
cdr3_aa: CASSQDPGSGRSYEQYF

d_call: -
v_call: TRBV18
cdr3_aa: CASSPRTAEETQYF

d_call: TRBD2
v_call: TRBV9
cdr3_aa: CASSTTGTSGRDEQFF

d_call: -
v_call: TRBV6-4
cdr3_aa: CASSERGSMGYTF

d_call: -
v_call: TRBV6-1
cdr3_aa: CASSEAGRAADTQYF

d_call: -
v_call: TRBV6-4
cdr3_aa: CASSDSDVNTEAFF

d_call: -
v_call: TRBV7-2
cdr3_aa: CASSPRANYEQYF

d_call: TRBD2
v_call: TRBV27
cdr3_aa: CASSLSKRLADREQFF

d_call: TRBD1
v_call: TRBV12-5
cdr3_aa: CASGSTGDSWDQPQHF

d_call: -
v_call: TRBV28
cdr3_aa: CASSANRYQPQHF

d_call: -
v_call: TRBV15
cdr3_aa: CATKLVGRIEQYF

d_call: -
v_call: TRBV11-2
cdr3_aa: CASSLSQGGTGELFF

d_call: -
v_call: TRBV2
cdr3_aa: CASSVSGTRGGNTIYF

d_call: -
v_call: TRBV27
cdr3_aa: CASSFRVADTEAFF

d_call: -
v_call: TRBV4-2
cdr3_aa: CASSQVMGRELSYEQYF

d_call: TRBD1
v_call: TRBV5-6
cdr3_aa: CASSLYRTGGSYEQYF

d_call: -
v_call: TRBV19
cdr3_aa: CASSIGIGTGEQYF

d_call: TRBD1
v_call: TRBV6-1
cdr3_aa: CASSTPRDRVYEQYF

d_call: -
v_call: TRBV11-2
cdr3_aa: CASRAGTAPYEQYF

d_call: TRBD2
v_call: TRBV7-2
cdr3_aa: CASSLGVAGVGADTRYF

d_call: TRBD2
v_call: TRBV6-1
cdr3_aa: CASSLAGAPYEQYF

d_call: TRBD1
v_call: TRBV7-2
cdr3_aa: CASSPWTGPSGYTF

d_call: TRBD2
v_call: TRBV11-2
cdr3_aa: CASSLLAGGYEQYF

d_call: -
v_call: TRBV5-5
cdr3_aa: CASSLAPRTDSGNTIYF

d_call: -
v_call: TRBV7-3
cdr3_aa: CASSLIGATTDTQYF

d_call: TRBD1
v_call: TRBV11-3
cdr3_aa: CASSTWTGPDANYGYTF

d_call: TRBD2
v_call: TRBV27
cdr3_aa: CASSPLSGRAVYEQYF

d_call: -
v_call: TRBV6-5
cdr3_aa: CASTSPRGTYEQYF